In this sample, the clone carrying this T cell receptor (beta chain) turned up a few times. Its antigen is undetermined. The data originate from a study of T cell repertoires in cytomegalovirus infection. Looking at the study overall: Public TCR beta signatures provided an indication of both CMV infection and a matching HLA type. Study-level findings and limits: Carriage of CMV together with the relevant HLA was identifiable through cumulative public TCR beta family frequency. Ex vivo responses were dominated by HLA-C-restricted CMV-specific TCR beta clonotypes.

TCRdb ran MiXCR on the reads and lists one entry per CDR3 protein. The sample includes approximately 180,000 distinct CDR3 sequences, roughly a fifth of them seen just once. V was clipped by 9 bases and J by 6 bases, with 3 bases between them. Germline-derived CDR1 and CDR2 are ENHRY and SYGVKD. The CDR3 consists of 9 residues. The material sequenced was PBMCs. The chain links TRBV10-3 to TRBJ2-1, with D hard to call. The origin of this receptor is a human donor in good health (CMV status not recorded). Some clones in this sample may be carry-over from other donors' samples. The CDR3 loop is CAIGNEQFF. The DNA of the CDR3 is TGTGCCATTGGCAATGAGCAGTTCTTC.